Each of the 11 T cell receptor beta chains below was sequenced from the same sample in a study of blood T cell repertoires in COVID-19. Clones were read by immunoSEQ multiplex PCR, and TCRdb kept only the in-frame ones, dropping some. In the table there are about 150,000 clones, about 89% of which are singletons. Material for sequencing was peripheral blood. These TCRs come from a man in his fifties or sixties with active or convalescent COVID-19.

Only a few counts were recorded for this clone. The rearrangement joins TRBV19 to TRBJ2-7; 7 bases align to TRBD2. This CDR3 spans 17 amino acids. Germline values: CDR1 LNHDA, CDR2 SQIVND (reference sequence). V gave up 1 base and J gave up 0 bases; unmatched junction bases: 9. CDR3 loop: CASSIVTGGSSSYEQYF. The CDR3, as DNA: TGTGCCAGTAGTATAGTTACGGGAGGATCGAGCTCCTACGAGCAGTACTTC.

The V call is TRBV5-1, the J call TRBJ1-1; no clear D gene. Deletions cut 0 bases from V and 0 bases from J, with 12 bases between. CDR3 length equals 16 residues. Germline V CDR1 and CDR2: SGHRS, YFSETQ. Written as DNA, the CDR3 is TGCGCCAGCAGCTTGGTCGGTCTAGCAATGAACACTGAAGCTTTCTTT. This translates into CASSLVGLAMNTEAFF.

As to this clone: Compared with germline, one end of the junction differs, possibly owing to a read error. The chain carries TRBV7-7 and TRBJ2-7; TRBD2 agrees at 7 bases. The CDR3 loop spans 15 amino acids. Germline CDR1 is SSHAT and CDR2 is FNYEAQ (reference sequence). The CDR3 protein is CASSQSSGPSYEQYF. The CDR3 DNA reads as TGTGCTAGCAGCCAATCTAGCGGTCCCTCCTACGAGCAGTACTTC.

The rearrangement uses TRBV9 and TRBJ1-2, with 7 bases aligning to TRBD1. The V gene's germline CDR1 is SGDLS and CDR2 YYNGEE. Trimming cost V 3 bases and J 8 bases; bases outside gene matches: 16. The CDR3 is made up of 16 amino acids. The CDR3 DNA sequence: TGTGCCAGCAGCGCCCGAGGGGTCAGGGGGACCCAGGGCTACACCTTC. Protein product: CASSARGVRGTQGYTF. Full variable domain (outside the CDR3, taken from reference TRBV9 and TRBJ1-2): DSGVTQTPKHLITATGQRVTLRCSPRSGDLSVYWYQQSLDQGLQFLIQYYNGEERAKGNILERFSAQQFPDLHSELNLSSLELGDSALYFCASSARGVRGTQGYTFGSGTRLTVV.

The chain uses TRBV28 and TRBJ2-5; 7 bases map to TRBD2. The J segment lost 2 bases and the V segment lost 8 bases, leaving 8 bases of the junction unmatched. This CDR3 has 14 residues. CDR1 MDHEN and CDR2 SYDVKM come from the germline V gene. CDR3 in DNA: TGTGCCAGCCCCCTCGGGGGGAAACAAGAGACCCAGTACTTC. Protein product: CASPLGGKQETQYF.

The chain employs TRBV5-1 and TRBJ1-4, with 7 bases lining up with TRBD1. V trimming: 6 bases; J trimming: 3 bases; junction bases outside the gene matches: 5. Germline lookup yields CDR1 SGHRS and CDR2 YFSETQ. This CDR3 contains 14 residues. CDR3 sequence (DNA): TGCGCCAGCAAGGTCACAGGGGCTAATGAAAAACTGTTTTTT. This encodes CASKVTGANEKLFF.

The chain employs TRBV4-2 and TRBJ2-5; possibly TRBD1 for D (7 bases). The V and J ends lost 1 base and 4 bases respectively, with 28 bases between them. In germline, CDR1 is LGHNA, CDR2 YNFKEQ. The CDR3 spans 20 residues. The CDR3 bases are TGTGCCAGCAGCCAAGGCCTTTTCAGGGGGGCCGGGGTTTTCAGAGAGACCCAGTACTTC. It yields the protein CASSQGLFRGAGVFRETQYF.

The chain employs TRBV18 and TRBJ1-1; D perhaps matches TRBD1 (6 bases). V gave up 3 bases and J gave up 4 bases, with 18 bases separating them. The CDR3 has 16 residues. Germline CDR1 KGHSH, CDR2 LQKENI. As DNA, the CDR3 is TGTGCCAGCTCACCGGGGACATTCCTCATGCCCACTGAAGCTTTCTTT. It encodes CASSPGTFLMPTEAFF.

The genes are TRBV7-9 and TRBJ1-1; weak D call: TRBD1 (5 bases). The ends were cut back, 2 bases at V and 5 bases at J, with 15 bases in the middle. Germline CDR1 SEHNR, CDR2 FQNEAQ (reference sequence). The CDR3 length is 15 residues. CDR3 in DNA: TGTGCCAGCAGCTTATTTGTTAGGGGCCTTACTGAAGCTTTCTTT. Encoded protein: CASSLFVRGLTEAFF.

V usage is TRBV25-1 and J usage is TRBJ2-2, with D possibly matching TRBD1 (6 bases). Trimming removed 3 bases from V and 2 bases from J, with 16 bases in between. CDR1 and CDR2 from the germline V gene are MGHDK and SYGVNS. The CDR3 loop spans 17 amino acids. CDR3 protein: CASSESITGLNTGELFF. The CDR3 nucleotides are TGTGCCAGCAGTGAGTCTATCACAGGGCTTAACACCGGGGAGCTGTTTTTT.

This chain uses TRBV30 with TRBJ2-7; possibly TRBD1 for D (6 bases). Trimming cost V 1 base and J 4 bases, with 17 bases left between them. Germline V gene lookup returns CDR1 GTSNPN and CDR2 SVGIG (reference sequence). The CDR3 length is 15 residues. CDR3 sequence: CAWSAGHLDLYEQYF. Written as DNA, the CDR3 is TGTGCCTGGAGTGCGGGACACTTGGACCTTTACGAGCAGTACTTC.